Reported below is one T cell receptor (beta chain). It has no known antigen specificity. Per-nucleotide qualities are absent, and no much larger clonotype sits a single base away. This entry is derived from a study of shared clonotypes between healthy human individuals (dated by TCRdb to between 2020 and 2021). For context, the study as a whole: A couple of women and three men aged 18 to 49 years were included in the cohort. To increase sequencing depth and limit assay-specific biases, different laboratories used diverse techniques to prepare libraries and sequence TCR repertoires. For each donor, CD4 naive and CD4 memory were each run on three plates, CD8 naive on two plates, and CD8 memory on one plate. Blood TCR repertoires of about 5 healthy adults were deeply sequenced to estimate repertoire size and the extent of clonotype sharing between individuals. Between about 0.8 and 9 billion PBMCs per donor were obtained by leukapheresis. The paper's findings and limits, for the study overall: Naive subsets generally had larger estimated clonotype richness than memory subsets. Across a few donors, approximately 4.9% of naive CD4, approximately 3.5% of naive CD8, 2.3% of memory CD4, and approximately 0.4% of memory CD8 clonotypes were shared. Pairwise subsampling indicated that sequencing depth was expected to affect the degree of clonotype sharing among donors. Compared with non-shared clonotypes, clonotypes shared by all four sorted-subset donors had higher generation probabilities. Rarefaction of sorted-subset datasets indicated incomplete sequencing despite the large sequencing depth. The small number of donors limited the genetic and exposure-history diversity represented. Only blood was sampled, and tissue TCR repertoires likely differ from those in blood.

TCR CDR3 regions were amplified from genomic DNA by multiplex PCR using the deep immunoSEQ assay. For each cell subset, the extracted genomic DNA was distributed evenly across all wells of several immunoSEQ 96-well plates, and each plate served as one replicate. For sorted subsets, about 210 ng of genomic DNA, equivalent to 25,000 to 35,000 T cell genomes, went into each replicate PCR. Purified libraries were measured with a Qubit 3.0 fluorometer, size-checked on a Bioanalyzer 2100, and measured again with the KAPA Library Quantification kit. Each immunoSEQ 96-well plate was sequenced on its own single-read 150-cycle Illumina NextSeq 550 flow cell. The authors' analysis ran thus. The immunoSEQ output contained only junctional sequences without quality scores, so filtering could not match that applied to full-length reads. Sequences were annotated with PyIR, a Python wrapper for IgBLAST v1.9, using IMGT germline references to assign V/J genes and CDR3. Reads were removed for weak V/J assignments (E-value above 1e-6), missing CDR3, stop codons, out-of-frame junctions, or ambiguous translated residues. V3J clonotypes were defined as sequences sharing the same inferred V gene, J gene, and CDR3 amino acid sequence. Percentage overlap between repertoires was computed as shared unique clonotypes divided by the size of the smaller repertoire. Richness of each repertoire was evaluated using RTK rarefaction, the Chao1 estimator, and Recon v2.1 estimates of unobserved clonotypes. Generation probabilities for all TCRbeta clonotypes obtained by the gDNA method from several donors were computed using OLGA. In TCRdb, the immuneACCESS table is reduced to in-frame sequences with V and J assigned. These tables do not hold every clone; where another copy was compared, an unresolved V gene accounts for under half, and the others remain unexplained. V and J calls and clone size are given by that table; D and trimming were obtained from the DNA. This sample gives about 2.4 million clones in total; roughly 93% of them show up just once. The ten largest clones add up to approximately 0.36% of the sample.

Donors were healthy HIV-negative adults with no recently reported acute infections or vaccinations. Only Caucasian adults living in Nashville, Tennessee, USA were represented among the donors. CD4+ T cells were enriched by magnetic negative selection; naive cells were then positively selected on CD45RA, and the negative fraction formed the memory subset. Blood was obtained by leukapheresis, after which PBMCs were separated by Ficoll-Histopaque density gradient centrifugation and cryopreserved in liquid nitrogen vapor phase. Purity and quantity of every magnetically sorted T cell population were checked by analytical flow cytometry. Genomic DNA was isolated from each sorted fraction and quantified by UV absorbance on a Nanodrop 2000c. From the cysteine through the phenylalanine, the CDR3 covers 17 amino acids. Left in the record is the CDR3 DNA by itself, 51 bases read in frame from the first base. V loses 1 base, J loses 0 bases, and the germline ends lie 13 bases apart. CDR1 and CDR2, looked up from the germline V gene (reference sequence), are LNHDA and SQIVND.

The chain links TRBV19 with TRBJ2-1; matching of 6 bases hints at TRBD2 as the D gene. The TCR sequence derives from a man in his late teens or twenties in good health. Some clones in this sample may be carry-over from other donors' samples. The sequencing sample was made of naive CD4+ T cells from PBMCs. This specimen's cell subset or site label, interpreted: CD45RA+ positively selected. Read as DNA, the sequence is TGTGCCAGTAGTATAGGGGGCGGGGATACCTCCTACAATGAGCAGTTCTTC. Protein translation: CASSIGGGDTSYNEQFF.